This TCR beta chain was documented in a study of CD8+ T cells in alopecia areata. Whole-study results and caveats: The presence of one nonresponder keeps the tie between baseline CD8+ expansion and response uncertain. For patients receiving tofacitinib, scalp clonality and expanded CD8+ clones among the top 100 significantly decreased.

The CDR3 runs 15 residues. Germline assignment: CDR1 LGHNA and CDR2 YSLEER. V lost 6 bases, J lost 4 bases, and 15 bases lay in between. RNA, once extracted, was reverse transcribed into cDNA for use as the sequencing template. The assay was immunoSEQ multiplex PCR, and TCRdb's table has in-frame clones only and misses some. Of 200,000 or so clones listed, 40% to 55% are singletons. A few counts support this clone. Its antigen is still unknown. Sample treatment: oral pan-JAK inhibitor, 5-10 mg twice daily. PBMCs, the starting material, were the source of sorted CD4+ and CD8+ T cells. This clonotype originated in a human donor with alopecia areata. This chain links TRBV4-3 with TRBJ2-2, with a tentative D call TRBD1 (6 bases). Sequences were derived from CD4+ T cells sorted from blood, sampled between weeks 36 and 40, from a patient treated with tofacitinib. CDR3 residues: CASSIGGLGTGELFF. The CDR3 coding sequence is TGCGCCAGCAGTATAGGGGGATTAGGCACCGGGGAGCTGTTTTTT.